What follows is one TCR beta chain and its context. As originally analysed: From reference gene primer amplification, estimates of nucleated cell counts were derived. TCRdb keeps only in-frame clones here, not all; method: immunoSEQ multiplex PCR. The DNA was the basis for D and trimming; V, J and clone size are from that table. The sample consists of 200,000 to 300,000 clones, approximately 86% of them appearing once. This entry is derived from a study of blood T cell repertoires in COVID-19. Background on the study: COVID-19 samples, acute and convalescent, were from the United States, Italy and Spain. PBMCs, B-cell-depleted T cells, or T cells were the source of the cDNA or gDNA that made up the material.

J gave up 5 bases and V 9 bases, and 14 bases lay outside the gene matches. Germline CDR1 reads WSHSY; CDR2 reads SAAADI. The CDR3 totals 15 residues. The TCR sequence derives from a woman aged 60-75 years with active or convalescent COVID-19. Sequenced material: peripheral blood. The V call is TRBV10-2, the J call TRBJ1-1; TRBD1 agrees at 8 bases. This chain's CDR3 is CASKGPTGEITEAFF. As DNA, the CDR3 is TGCGCCAGTAAGGGGCCGACAGGGGAGATTACTGAAGCTTTCTTT.